The 9 T cell receptor beta chains reported below all come from one sample, sequenced in a study of blood T cell repertoires in COVID-19. TCRdb keeps only in-frame clones here, not all; method: immunoSEQ multiplex PCR. The sample carries approximately 150,000 clones, around 82% recorded once. Sequencing was done on a sample of PBMCs or T cells enriched from blood (not recorded which). The receptors shown here come from a man between 50 and 59 years old in a cohort exposed to, infected with or recovered from COVID-19 (not recorded which).

The chain couples TRBV19 to TRBJ1-2; D gene unclear. Trimming pared 2 bases from V and 8 bases from J, leaving 9 bases between. The CDR3 is 12 amino acids. Looked up from germline, CDR1 is LNHDA and CDR2 is SQIVND (reference sequence). CDR3 nucleotides: TGTGCCAGTAGTATACAGGTCGGCGGCTACACCTTC. It translates to CASSIQVGGYTF.

This chain links TRBV27 with TRBJ2-2, with 8 bases aligning to TRBD1. Germline CDR1 and CDR2: MNHEY and SMNVEV (reference sequence). J was trimmed by 5 bases and V by 8 bases; bases with no gene match: 7. The CDR3 sequence is 14 residues long. The CDR3: CASRDRYFTGELFF. CDR3 in DNA: TGTGCCAGCCGGGACAGGTACTTTACCGGGGAGCTGTTTTTT.

This clone was recorded once. The chain employs TRBV5-6 and TRBJ2-3, with D perhaps TRBD2 (5 bases). The CDR3 covers 16 residues. V lost 0 bases and J lost 5, with 16 bases in between. CDR1 is SGHDT and CDR2 is YYEEEE in the germline V gene. CDR3 region: CASSLGRTLAGDTQYF. In DNA, the CDR3 is TGTGCCAGCAGCTTGGGGAGGACTTTAGCAGGAGATACGCAGTATTTT. Full variable domain (rest looked up from reference TRBV5-6 and TRBJ2-3): DAGVTQSPTHLIKTRGQQVTLRCSPKSGHDTVSWYQQALGQGPQFIFQYYEEEERQRGNFPDRFSGHQFPNYSSELNVNALLLGDSALYLCASSLGRTLAGDTQYFGPGTRLTVL.

The DNA of the CDR3 is TGTGCCAGCAGCACCCCAGCGGGGGTCGGAGATGAAAAACTGTTTTTT. Translation: CASSTPAGVGDEKLFF. The chain recombines TRBV7-6 with TRBJ1-4; D perhaps matches TRBD1 (5 bases). The V gene lost 5 bases and the J gene lost 6 bases, with 19 bases spanning the gap. The CDR3 is made up of 16 amino acids. In germline, CDR1 is SGHVS, CDR2 FNYEAQ.

The chain recombines TRBV10-1 with TRBJ2-5, with D possibly TRBD2 on 5 matching bases. The CDR3 length is 13 residues. CDR1 and CDR2 from the germline V gene are WNHNN and SYGVQD (reference sequence). Trimming removed 2 bases at V and 7 bases at J, with 11 bases between. This CDR3 reads CASSEGSKGTQYF. Here the CDR3 DNA reads TGCGCCAGCAGTGAGGGGAGTAAGGGGACCCAGTACTTC.

The V call is TRBV10-3, the J call TRBJ1-1; maybe TRBD1 (5 bases). V lost 10 bases and J 3 bases, leaving 18 bases between the germline ends. Germline V lookup: CDR1 ENHRY, CDR2 SYGVKD. CDR3 size: 14 residues. The CDR3 sequence is CATTAGTSDTEAFF. CDR3 DNA: TGTGCCACAACTGCCGGGACTTCTGACACTGAAGCTTTCTTT.

This chain connects TRBV18 to TRBJ1-2; maybe TRBD1 (6 bases). Germline values: CDR1 KGHSH, CDR2 LQKENI. V was clipped by 4 bases and J by 4 bases, with 13 bases between them. This CDR3 is built from 14 residues. The CDR3 region has the DNA TGTGCCAGCTCACTACAGGGTGACCCCTATGGCTACACCTTC. The encoded protein is CASSLQGDPYGYTF. Complete variable domain (other parts from reference TRBV18 and TRBJ1-2): NAGVMQNPRHLVRRRGQEARLRCSPMKGHSHVYWYRQLPEEGLKFMVYLQKENIIDESGMPKERFSAEFPKEGPSILRIQQVVRGDSAAYFCASSLQGDPYGYTFGSGTRLTVV.

This clone was observed a handful of times. This chain links TRBV27 with TRBJ2-3; 7 bases match TRBD2. This CDR3 comprises 14 residues. V lost 8 bases and J lost 0; bases outside the gene matches: 5. Germline-derived CDR1 and CDR2 are MNHEY and SMNVEV (reference sequence). CDR3 protein: CASLAASSTDTQYF. The CDR3 DNA reads as TGTGCCAGCCTAGCGGCGTCTAGCACAGATACGCAGTATTTT.

The rearrangement joins TRBV19 to TRBJ1-5; D might be TRBD1 (5 bases). CDR3 size: 14 residues. Germline lookup yields CDR1 LNHDA and CDR2 SQIVND (reference sequence). Deletions cut 6 bases from V and 9 bases from J, with 18 bases between. The CDR3 nucleotides are TGTGCCAGTAGAAACGACAGACTCCTCGGGCCCCAGCATTTT. This encodes CASRNDRLLGPQHF.